The present TCR beta chain was sequenced within a study of identical twins. A universal primer site was incorporated via template switching, and the cDNA contained unique molecular identifiers. One entry per CDR3 protein, called by TCRdb with MiXCR from the 5' RACE reads. Found here are 1,800,000 or so distinct CDR3 sequences, around 29% of them singletons; the top ten hold roughly 0.3%. Points from the study as a whole: In monozygotic twins, models underestimated the sharing of out-of-frame TCR alpha. Abundant beta clonotypes from cord blood had fewer insertions, unlike memory repertoires, which showed none. Cross-sectional statistical analysis, not tracking of the same donors, underpinned the conclusions.

CDR1 SGHAT and CDR2 FQNNGV come from the germline V gene. CDR3 size: 14 residues. The V and J ends lost 5 bases and 3 bases respectively, with 11 bases between them. This clonotype was found a few times. Antigen: not known. The receptor was derived from a newborn girl in good health. The sequenced sample was cord blood. The rearrangement links TRBV11-2 to TRBJ1-5, with no clear D. CDR3 sequence (DNA): TGTGCCAGCAGCCCAATGTCCCACAATCAGCCCCAGCATTTT. Its translation: CASSPMSHNQPQHF.